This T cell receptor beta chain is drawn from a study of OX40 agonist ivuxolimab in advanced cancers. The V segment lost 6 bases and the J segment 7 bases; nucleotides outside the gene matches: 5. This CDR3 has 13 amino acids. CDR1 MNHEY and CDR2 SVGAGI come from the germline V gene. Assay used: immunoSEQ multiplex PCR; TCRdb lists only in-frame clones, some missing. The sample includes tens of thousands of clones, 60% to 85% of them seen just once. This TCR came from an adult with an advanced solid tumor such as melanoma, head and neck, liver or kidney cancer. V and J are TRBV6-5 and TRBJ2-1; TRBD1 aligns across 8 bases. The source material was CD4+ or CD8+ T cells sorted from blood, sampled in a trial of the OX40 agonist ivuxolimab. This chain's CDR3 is CASSRGQGNEQFF. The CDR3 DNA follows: TGTGCCAGCAGCCGAGGACAGGGAAATGAGCAGTTCTTC.